A single sample is the source of the 11 T cell receptor beta chains below, sequenced in a study of blood T cell repertoires in COVID-19. Libraries were prepared by immunoSEQ multiplex PCR; TCRdb keeps only in-frame clonotypes and omits some of them. Here the sample spans 40,000 to 45,000 clones, around nine tenths being singletons. The source material was peripheral blood. Receptors originate from a man in his forties or fifties with COVID-19, enrolled during active disease.

This chain links TRBV11-2 with TRBJ1-3; D unresolved. CDR1 is SGHAT, CDR2 FQNNGV, per germline. This CDR3 contains 13 residues. V was trimmed by 2 bases and J by 3 bases, leaving 5 bases between them. CDR3 sequence reads: CASSLTVGNTIYF. For the CDR3, the DNA is TGTGCCAGCAGCTTAACAGTTGGAAACACCATATATTTT. Using reference TRBV11-2 and TRBJ1-3 for the parts outside the CDR3, the full variable domain is EAGVAQSPRYKIIEKRQSVAFWCNPISGHATLYWYQQILGQGPKLLIQFQNNGVVDDSQLPKDRFSAERLKGVDSTLKIQPAKLEDSAVYLCASSLTVGNTIYFGEGSWLTVV.

The rearrangement uses TRBV2 and TRBJ1-2, with D maybe TRBD1 (6 bases). CDR3 size: 15 residues. The ends were cut back, 3 bases at V and 3 bases at J, with 14 bases in the middle. Per germline, CDR1 SNHLY and CDR2 FYNNEI. CDR3 sequence (DNA): TGTGCCAGCAGTGATGTCGGGGGGGCATACTATGGCTACACCTTC. It specifies CASSDVGGAYYGYTF. Full variable domain (remainder filled in from reference TRBV2 and TRBJ1-2): EPEVTQTPSHQVTQMGQEVILRCVPISNHLYFYWYRQILGQKVEFLVSFYNNEISEKSEIFDDQFSVERPDGSNFTLKIRSTKLEDSAMYFCASSDVGGAYYGYTFGSGTRLTVV.

V and J are TRBV9 and TRBJ2-7; the match to TRBD2 covers 8 bases. CDR3 length equals 15 residues. V trimming: 3 bases; J trimming: 0 bases; junction bases outside the gene matches: 5. Germline assignment: CDR1 SGDLS and CDR2 YYNGEE. The chain's CDR3 is CASSAGTRSSYEQYF. CDR3 in DNA: TGTGCCAGCAGCGCCGGGACTAGGAGCTCCTACGAGCAGTACTTC.

The gene calls are TRBV3-1 (or the pseudogene TRBV3-2) and TRBJ2-2; 7 nucleotides match TRBD2. Germline values: CDR1 LGHDT, CDR2 YNNKEL (reference sequence). CDR3 length: 17 amino acids. V lost 0 bases to trimming and J lost 2 bases; unmatched junction nucleotides: 6. The CDR3 here is CASSQETLAANTGELFF. For the CDR3, the DNA is TGTGCCAGCAGCCAAGAGACCCTAGCGGCAAACACCGGGGAGCTGTTTTTT.

The chain is built from TRBV5-1 and TRBJ2-5, with 9 bases that match TRBD1. Unmatched junction bases numbered 8, after V lost 3 bases and J lost 2 bases. Germline loops: CDR1 SGHRS, CDR2 YFSETQ. This CDR3 has 16 amino acids. CDR3 amino acids: CASSSTGGGPQETQYF. CDR3 sequence (DNA): TGCGCCAGCAGCTCAACAGGGGGCGGACCGCAAGAGACCCAGTACTTC.

The V call is TRBV27, the J call TRBJ2-7; 9 bases are a match to TRBD1. Germline V gene sequence: CDR1 MNHEY, CDR2 SMNVEV (reference sequence). Germline trimming cut 5 bases from V and 2 bases from J; bases unmatched to any gene: 1. The CDR3 extends over 13 amino acids. In nucleotides, the CDR3 is TGTGCCAGCAGTGGGACAGGGCCCTACGAGCAGTACTTC. Translating it yields CASSGTGPYEQYF.

The chain employs TRBV4-3 and TRBJ1-1, with TRBD1 matching 11 bases. J was trimmed by 0 bases and V by 4 bases; bases with no gene match: 4. The length of the CDR3 is 16 residues. The V gene's germline CDR1 is LGHNA and CDR2 YSLEER. The CDR3 is CASSLGQGAVNTEAFF. The CDR3 coding sequence is TGCGCCAGCAGCCTTGGACAGGGGGCGGTGAACACTGAAGCTTTCTTT.

This clone was counted only a few times. This chain connects TRBV15 to TRBJ1-6; no clear D gene. The CDR3 extends over 14 amino acids. Trimming removed 5 bases at V and 0 bases at J, with 5 bases between. Germline-derived CDR1 and CDR2 are LNHNV and YYDKDF (reference sequence). The CDR3 here is CATSGSSYNSPLHF. The CDR3, as DNA: TGTGCCACCAGCGGGAGCTCCTATAATTCACCCCTCCACTTT. Together with reference TRBV15 and TRBJ1-6, the CDR3 gives the full variable domain: DAMVIQNPRYQVTQFGKPVTLSCSQTLNHNVMYWYQQKSSQAPKLLFHYYDKDFNNEADTPDNFQSRRPNTSFCFLDIRSPGLGDTAMYLCATSGSSYNSPLHFGNGTRLTVT.

The sample holds one count of this clone. J is TRBJ2-3 and V is TRBV5-6; 9 bases fit TRBD2. Germline values: CDR1 SGHDT, CDR2 YYEEEE. CDR3 length: 16 residues. V lost 0 bases to trimming and J lost 4 bases; unmatched junction nucleotides: 6. Here the CDR3 reads CASSLVRGRGADTQYF. CDR3 bases: TGTGCCAGCAGCTTGGTGCGCGGGAGGGGGGCAGATACGCAGTATTTT.

The rearrangement joins TRBV7-3 to TRBJ2-7; D might be TRBD2 (5 bases). The CDR3 sequence is 14 residues long. V lost 3 bases and J 0 bases, leaving 9 bases between the germline ends. CDR1 and CDR2 (germline): SGHTA, FQGTGA. The CDR3 DNA follows: TGTGCCAGCAGCTTTTCAGCGGACTCCTACGAGCAGTACTTC. Its translation: CASSFSADSYEQYF.

The chain links TRBV5-4 to TRBJ2-7, with 8 bases lining up with TRBD1. CDR3 length: 13 residues. The germline V gene encodes CDR1 SGHNT and CDR2 YYREEE (reference sequence). V lost 4 bases and J lost 6; bases outside the gene matches: 6. This chain's CDR3 is CASSPGQEREQYF. The CDR3 nucleotides read TGTGCCAGCAGCCCGGGACAGGAGCGCGAGCAGTACTTC.